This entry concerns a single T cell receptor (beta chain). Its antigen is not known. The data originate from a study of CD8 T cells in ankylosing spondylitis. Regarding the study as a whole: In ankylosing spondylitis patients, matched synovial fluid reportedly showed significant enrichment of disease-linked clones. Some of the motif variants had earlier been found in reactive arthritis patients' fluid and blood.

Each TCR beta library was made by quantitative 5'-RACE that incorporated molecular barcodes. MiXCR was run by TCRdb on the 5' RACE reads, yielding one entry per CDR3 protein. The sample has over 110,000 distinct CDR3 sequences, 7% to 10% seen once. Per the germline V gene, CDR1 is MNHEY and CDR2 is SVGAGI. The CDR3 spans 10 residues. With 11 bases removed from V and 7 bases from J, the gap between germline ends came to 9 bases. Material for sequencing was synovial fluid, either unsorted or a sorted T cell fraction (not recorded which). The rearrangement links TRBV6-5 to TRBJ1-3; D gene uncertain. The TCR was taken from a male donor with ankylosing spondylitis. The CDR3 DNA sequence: TGTGCCGCGGGGAGCAACACCATATATTTT. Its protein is CAAGSNTIYF.